The 11 T cell receptor beta chains given below trace back to one sample, sequenced in a study of cytomegalovirus exposure and HLA in healthy donors. 13 Jbeta primers and 60 Vbeta primers were used for the PCR. Measured with immunoSEQ multiplex PCR; TCRdb has only the in-frame clones, and not every one. Its table records approximately 110,000 clones. Sequenced: PBMCs. All receptors come from a man between 40 and 49 years old in good health and CMV-seronegative.

The J gene is TRBJ2-7, the V gene TRBV10-3; 9 positions match TRBD2. Losses at the gene ends were 3 bases for V and 5 bases for J; bases not matched to a gene: 5. CDR1 and CDR2 (germline): ENHRY, SYGVKD. There are 14 residues in the CDR3. The CDR3 sequence: CAISDPAGGHEQYF. CDR3 in DNA: TGTGCCATCAGTGATCCAGCGGGAGGACACGAGCAGTACTTC.

The chain links TRBV2 to TRBJ2-4; 7 positions agree with TRBD1. This CDR3 contains 14 residues. Unmatched junction bases numbered 2, after V lost 6 bases and J lost 0 bases. Germline V lookup: CDR1 SNHLY, CDR2 FYNNEI. Here the CDR3 DNA reads TGTGCCAGCAGACAGGGGATAGCCAAAAACATTCAGTACTTC. Translation: CASRQGIAKNIQYF.

This sequence joins TRBV5-4 and TRBJ2-1, with 7 bases aligning to TRBD2. V lost 4 bases, J lost 3 bases, and 13 bases stayed unmatched. The CDR3 extends over 17 amino acids. Per the germline V gene, CDR1 is SGHNT and CDR2 is YYREEE (reference sequence). CDR3 residues: CASSTYTWGGGYNEQFF. The CDR3 DNA reads as TGTGCCAGCAGCACCTATACCTGGGGCGGGGGCTACAATGAGCAGTTCTTC. Looking up the rest from reference TRBV5-4 and TRBJ2-1 gives the full variable domain: ETGVTQSPTHLIKTRGQQVTLRCSSQSGHNTVSWYQQALGQGPQFIFQYYREEENGRGNFPPRFSGLQFPNYSSELNVNALELDDSALYLCASSTYTWGGGYNEQFFGPGTRLTVL.

The rearrangement uses TRBV27 and TRBJ1-2; TRBD1 might be the D (6 bases). CDR1 MNHEY and CDR2 SMNVEV come from the germline V gene (reference sequence). V was cut by 4 bases and J by 0 bases, with 12 bases left in between. The CDR3 extends over 15 amino acids. CDR3 protein: CASSYRVGSNYGYTF. The CDR3 DNA follows: TGTGCCAGCAGTTACAGGGTTGGCTCTAACTATGGCTACACCTTC.

The rearrangement uses TRBV19 and TRBJ1-3; 8 bases line up with TRBD1. Trimming took 5 bases from V and 0 from J; bases not matched to a gene: 6. The germline gives CDR1 LNHDA, CDR2 SQIVND (reference sequence). CDR3 length: 16 residues. The CDR3 DNA is TGTGCCAGTAGTGTCCGACAGGGGACCTCTGGAAACACCATATATTTT. Translating gives CASSVRQGTSGNTIYF.

The chain is built from TRBV7-2 and TRBJ2-7, with 8 bases aligning to TRBD1. This CDR3 contains 15 residues. Germline V gene lookup returns CDR1 SGHTA and CDR2 FQGNSA. The V and J ends lost 5 bases and 4 bases, in that order; junction bases with no gene match: 10. The CDR3 sequence: CASSQQGVNSYEQYF. The CDR3 nucleotides are TGTGCCAGCAGCCAACAGGGGGTCAATTCGTACGAGCAGTACTTC. The full variable domain, rest sourced from reference TRBV7-2 and TRBJ2-7, is GAGVSQSPSNKVTEKGKDVELRCDPISGHTALYWYRQSLGQGLEFLIYFQGNSAPDKSGLPSDRFSAERTGGSVSTLTIQRTQQEDSAVYLCASSQQGVNSYEQYFGPGTRLTVT.

The rearrangement uses TRBV5-1 and TRBJ2-1, with TRBD2 matching over 10 bases. CDR1 is SGHRS, CDR2 YFSETQ, per germline. The CDR3 totals 17 residues. The junction had 14 bases not matched to a gene; V was cut back by 4 bases and J by 7 bases. The CDR3 protein is CASSTRQGLASINEQFF. In DNA form, the CDR3 reads TGCGCCAGCAGCACCCGTCAGGGACTAGCGTCGATTAATGAGCAGTTCTTC.

The chain is built from TRBV5-5 and TRBJ2-7; 7 bases agree with TRBD1. The junction had 8 bases not matched to a gene; V was cut back by 4 bases and J by 1 base. The CDR3 consists of 15 residues. Germline V gives CDR1 SGHKS, CDR2 YYEKEE (reference sequence). In nucleotides, the CDR3 is TGTGCCAGCAGCAAGGGACAGTCCTGGTCCTACGAGCAGTACTTC. Translated: CASSKGQSWSYEQYF.

On this clone: Its ends do not fully match the called genes, so a read error is possible. For the CDR3, the DNA is TGTGCTAGCAGCTTAGTTGTGGGGTGGTCGGGGGAACGAGTAGAGACCCAGTACTTC. It codes for CASSLVVGWSGERVETQYF. V and J are TRBV7-7 and TRBJ2-5, with D tentatively TRBD2 (6 bases). The CDR3 runs 19 residues. CDR1 and CDR2 (germline): SSHAT, FNYEAQ (reference sequence).

V gene TRBV25-1 combines with J gene TRBJ2-1; D might be TRBD1 (5 bases). The CDR3 runs 12 residues. Between the trimmed V and J ends, which lost 10 bases and 8 bases, there was a span of 15 bases. Looked up from germline, CDR1 is MGHDK and CDR2 is SYGVNS. The CDR3 reads CATGAGFDEQFF. The CDR3 nucleotides are TGTGCCACTGGGGCAGGGTTCGATGAGCAGTTCTTC.

The chain has TRBV27 and TRBJ2-5; D is uncertain. The tail of the sequence fits TRBJ2-7 better, so the J call may be wrong. Germline values: CDR1 MNHEY, CDR2 SMNVEV (reference sequence). This CDR3 has 13 amino acids. For the CDR3, the DNA is TGTGCCAGCAAACCAAGCCGCCTCTACGAGCAGTACTTC. Protein sequence: CASKPSRLYEQYF.